This record looks at one TCR beta chain sequence and its context. Its target is not known. A read error may account for a junction end that differs from germline. This sample stems from a study of cytomegalovirus exposure and HLA in healthy donors. This PCR relied on a set of 60 Vbeta primers and 13 Jbeta primers. Generated by immunoSEQ multiplex PCR, the TCRdb table keeps only in-frame clones and is missing some. The table includes 180,000 or so clones, 75% to 85% detected once. Looked up from germline, CDR1 is GTSNPN and CDR2 is SVGIG (reference sequence). There are 14 residues in the CDR3. General study points: A later analysis revealed that TCR association rates differed between HLA loci, peaking at DRB1 and bottoming out at HLA-C.

The sequenced sample was PBMCs. This receptor was obtained from a young man in good health and CMV-seronegative. The chain is built from TRBV30 and TRBJ2-5, with D possibly being TRBD2 (6 bases). The CDR3 DNA reads as TGTGCCTGGAGTGAATGGGGGGTAAGAGAGGCCCAGTACTTC. Translating it yields CAWSEWGVREAQYF.